This is a list of T cell receptor beta chains from one sample in a study of PD-1 blockade in mismatch repair-deficient tumors. TCRdb's copy holds only in-frame clones and misses some; the assay was immunoSEQ multiplex PCR. The data contain under 150,000 clones, 86% of them singletons. Sample: peripheral blood, taken 44 weeks after starting pembrolizumab. The receptors were gathered from an adult with mismatch repair-deficient cancer. Each CDR3 is given with its conserved first and last residue. D genes are given only for firm matches. The size of a clone is reported for some rows only, either as once, few or many, or as a class for expanded clones.

clone_size j_call v_call d_call cdr3_nt cdr3_aa
- TRBJ2-7 TRBV6-6 - TGTGCCAGCAGTAACACAGATTACGAGCAGTACTTC CASSNTDYEQYF
- TRBJ1-4 TRBV5-5 - TGTGCCAGCACCACCAGGGGCAGCGGGTGGGGAAAACTGTTTTTT CASTTRGSGWGKLFF
- TRBJ1-1 TRBV4-2 - TGTGCCAGCAGCCAAGTCGCACAGGCGAACACTGAAGCTTTCTTT CASSQVAQANTEAFF
- TRBJ2-7 TRBV6-6 TRBD2 TGTGCCAGCAGTTACCAGCGGGATGGGCTGCAGTACTTC CASSYQRDGLQYF
- TRBJ2-7 TRBV11-2 TRBD1 TGTGCCAGCAGCTTGGACAGGGGGCTGGGCGAGCAGTACTTC CASSLDRGLGEQYF
many TRBJ1-1 TRBV7-6 - TGTGCCAGCAGCTTAGTCTTCGGACAGACGAACACTGAAGCTTTCTTT CASSLVFGQTNTEAFF
- TRBJ2-5 TRBV4-3 - TGCGCCAGCAGCCTCTCGATGCGGGAGACCCAGTACTTC CASSLSMRETQYF
- TRBJ1-2 TRBV6-4 TRBD1 TGTGCCAGCAGTGAGAGACAGGGGGACGGCTATGGCTACACCTTC CASSERQGDGYGYTF
once TRBJ2-3 TRBV18 - TGTGCCAGCTCCCCCGACACAGATACGCAGTATTTT CASSPDTDTQYF
- TRBJ2-7 TRBV4-2 - TGTGCCAGCAGCCAAGATCAGCTCTACGAGCAGTACTTC CASSQDQLYEQYF
- TRBJ2-7 TRBV11-2 - TGTGCCAGCAGCTTAGGACAGTCCTACGAGCAGTACTTC CASSLGQSYEQYF
- TRBJ2-7 TRBV11-2 - TGTGCCAGCAGCTTAGCCGTCTCCTACGAGCAGTACTTC CASSLAVSYEQYF
- TRBJ1-2 TRBV11-2 - TGTGCCAGCAGCCCCCCGGGCCCCTATGGCTACACCTTC CASSPPGPYGYTF
- TRBJ2-7 TRBV5-6 - TGTGCCAGCAGCCTGGACAATAAGGGAGCTTTCGAGCAGTACTTC CASSLDNKGAFEQYF
- TRBJ1-3 TRBV18 TRBD1 TGTGCCAGCTCACCTGGGACAGGGGGCGAAAACACCATATATTTT CASSPGTGGENTIYF
- TRBJ2-7 TRBV19 - TGTGCCAGTAGTGTCGGTCTTCTGGCGGCCTACGAGCAGTACTTC CASSVGLLAAYEQYF
- TRBJ1-1 TRBV10-3 - TGTGCCATCAGGACAGACGTGAACACTGAAGCTTTCTTT CAIRTDVNTEAFF
- TRBJ2-7 TRBV27 - TGTGCCACTGCGACGGGGACTCCTTACGAGCAGTACTTC CATATGTPYEQYF
- TRBJ1-1 TRBV29-1 - TGCAGCGTTGTGAGCCTGAACACTGAAGCTTTCTTT CSVVSLNTEAFF
- TRBJ2-1 TRBV30 - TGTGCCTGGACCCATAGGAGGAGGGACCTCTCCTACAATGAGCAGTTCTTC CAWTHRRRDLSYNEQFF
- TRBJ2-7 TRBV19 TRBD2 TGTGCCAGTAGTACGTCTCGGACTAGCAGAATCTACGAGCAGTACTTC CASSTSRTSRIYEQYF
few TRBJ2-2 TRBV27 - TGTGCCAGCCTGCCGCGGGTAAACGCGAACACCGGGGAGCTGTTTTTT CASLPRVNANTGELFF
- TRBJ2-2 TRBV27 - TGTGCCAGCAGTTCCCCACCCCTGGGCGGGGAGCTGTTTTTT CASSSPPLGGELFF
- TRBJ1-1 TRBV7-8 - TGTGCCAGCAGCTTATGGGAAGGTCGTGACGCTGAAGCTTTCTTT CASSLWEGRDAEAFF
- TRBJ1-4 TRBV6-6 - TGTGCCAGCAGTTTATGGGATGACAGGTCTCTGTTTTTT CASSLWDDRSLFF
- TRBJ1-4 TRBV6-5 - TGTGCCAGCAGTGCCGAAGGGGGGACTAATGAAAAACTGTTTTTT CASSAEGGTNEKLFF
once TRBJ1-2 TRBV4-3 - TGCGCCAGCAGCCCGGAAGAGAGGGGGTGGAACTATGGCTACACCTTC CASSPEERGWNYGYTF
- TRBJ2-1 TRBV7-9 - TGTGCCAGCAAAACGGGGGTAACTAGCTCCTACAATGAGCAGTTCTTC CASKTGVTSSYNEQFF
- TRBJ2-7 TRBV7-9 - TGTGCCAGCAGCCCCGCCGGGGCCTCCTACGAGCAGTACTTC CASSPAGASYEQYF
once TRBJ2-7 TRBV7-9 TRBD1 TGTGCCAGCAGCTTAGGGCGAGGGGGGACAGGGGACTACGAGCAGTACTTC CASSLGRGGTGDYEQYF
- TRBJ2-3 TRBV27 - TGTGCCAGCAGTACCTTCAAATCAGATACGCAGTATTTT CASSTFKSDTQYF
- TRBJ1-5 TRBV10-2 - TGCGCCAGCAGTGGCAGCCAAGGTAGCAATCAGCCCCAGCATTTT CASSGSQGSNQPQHF
- TRBJ1-5 TRBV10-3 - TGTGCCATCAGTGAGACTGGGAATCAGCCCCAGCATTTT CAISETGNQPQHF
- TRBJ2-7 TRBV29-1 - TGCAGCGTTGAAATGAGAGGAGAGCAGTACTTC CSVEMRGEQYF
- TRBJ2-1 TRBV7-2 - TGTGCCAGCAGCTCCAACCGCCCCGGACGGAATGGTGCAAAAGAGCAGTTCTTC CASSSNRPGRNGAKEQFF
- TRBJ2-3 TRBV5-4 - TGTGCCAGCAGCTGGGAAACAGATACGCAGTATTTT CASSWETDTQYF
- TRBJ1-1 TRBV14 - TGTGCCAGCAGCCCTACCATCCTGGAGGGGCGCCTCGACACTGAAGCTTTCTTT CASSPTILEGRLDTEAFF
- TRBJ2-7 TRBV4-2 TRBD2 TGTGCCAGCAGCCAAGATGGAGCGGGAGGAATTTATCGGGACGAGCAGTACTTC CASSQDGAGGIYRDEQYF
- TRBJ2-5 TRBV28 TRBD2 TGTGCCAGCAGTTCCCTCAGCGGGGTCCTCGGGGAGACCCAGTACTTC CASSSLSGVLGETQYF
once TRBJ1-1 TRBV11-2 - TGTGCCAGCAGCTTAGTTACAAGGCCCCAGGGGTTGGGCACTGAAGCTTTCTTT CASSLVTRPQGLGTEAFF
few TRBJ2-7 TRBV27 - TGTGCCAGCCGTCTTTTGGGGTCCTACGAGCAGTACTTC CASRLLGSYEQYF
- TRBJ1-5 TRBV14 - TGTGCCAGCAGCCAAGAAGGCGCTAAGGGCCGGAGGAGCAATCAGCCCCAGCATTTT CASSQEGAKGRRSNQPQHF
- TRBJ2-2 TRBV6-5 TRBD1 TGTGCCAGCAGCCGGACAGGGGAAGCCGGGGAGCTGTTTTTT CASSRTGEAGELFF
- TRBJ2-7 TRBV29-1 - TGCAGCGTTGGACAAACTACCGACTACGAGCAGTACTTC CSVGQTTDYEQYF
- TRBJ1-5 TRBV5-1 - TGCGCCAGCAGCTTCAATTATAGGCCTAGCAATCAGCCCCAGCATTTT CASSFNYRPSNQPQHF
- TRBJ2-7 TRBV25-1 - TGTGCCAGCAGTGGGGGGGGGACAGTTACCTACGAGCAGTACTTC CASSGGGTVTYEQYF
once TRBJ2-3 TRBV27 - TGTGCCAGCAGTTTGACAGGTGGGGGGCAAGGGCAGTATTTT CASSLTGGGQGQYF
- TRBJ2-1 TRBV7-3 - TGTGCCAGCAGCTTAGACTCGGGTTACAATGAGCAGTTCTTC CASSLDSGYNEQFF
- TRBJ2-3 TRBV2 - TGTGCCAGCAGTGATCCGCGGGTCAATACGCAGTATTTT CASSDPRVNTQYF
- TRBJ2-7 TRBV11-2 TRBD2 TGTGCCAGCAACGGGGGGGCTACCTACGAGCAGTACTTC CASNGGATYEQYF
- TRBJ2-2 TRBV7-9 TRBD1 TGTGCCAGCAGCTTAGCGGAGTGGACAGGGGGCTGGATTTTT CASSLAEWTGGWIF
- TRBJ2-6 TRBV15 - TGTGCCACCAGCAGAGATCAACGGTCTGGGGCCAACGTCCTGACTTTC CATSRDQRSGANVLTF
few TRBJ1-2 TRBV30 TRBD1 TGTGCCTGGGGGACAGGGGGCTTCTATGGCTACACCTTC CAWGTGGFYGYTF
- TRBJ2-2 TRBV7-2 TRBD2 TGTGCCAGCAGCTATCAACCGGGACTAGCGGTTACCGGGGAGCTGTTTTTT CASSYQPGLAVTGELFF
- TRBJ2-7 TRBV10-3 - TGTGCCATCAGAGAAGGACAAGGGGCCTCCTACGAGCAGTACTTC CAIREGQGASYEQYF
- TRBJ2-1 TRBV12-5 TRBD2 TGTGCTAGTGGTTTGGTACGGTCCCTCCTACTAGCGGAGGCCAATGAGCAGTTCTTC CASGLVRSLLLAEANEQFF